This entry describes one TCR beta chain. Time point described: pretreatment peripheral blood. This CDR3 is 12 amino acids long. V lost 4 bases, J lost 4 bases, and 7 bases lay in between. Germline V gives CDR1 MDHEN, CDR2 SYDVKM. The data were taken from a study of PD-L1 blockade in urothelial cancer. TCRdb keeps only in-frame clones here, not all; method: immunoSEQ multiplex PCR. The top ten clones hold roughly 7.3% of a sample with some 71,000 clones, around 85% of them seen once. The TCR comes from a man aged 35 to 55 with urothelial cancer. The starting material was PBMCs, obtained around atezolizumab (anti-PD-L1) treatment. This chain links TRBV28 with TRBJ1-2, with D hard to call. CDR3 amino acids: CASSSSSYGYTF. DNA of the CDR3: TGTGCCAGCAGTTCGAGTTCCTATGGCTACACCTTC.